This TCR beta chain was captured by sequencing in a study of T cell changes during pregnancy in multiple sclerosis. Per germline, CDR1 SGHNT and CDR2 YYREEE (reference sequence). The CDR3 has 12 amino acids. V was shortened by 2 bases and J by 4 bases, with 4 bases between the two germline ends. Sequencing was performed with immunoSEQ multiplex PCR; in TCRdb, only in-frame clones are kept and a portion is missing. The data hold roughly 22,000 clones, with around 89% observed a single time. V gene TRBV5-4 combines with J gene TRBJ2-1; no reliable D call. This sequence originates from a female donor in good health, enrolled as a control in a pregnancy study. The sample in question was CD4+ T cells from peripheral blood mononuclear cells, obtained in the first trimester of pregnancy. Written as DNA, the CDR3 is TGTGCCAGCAGCTTCCAATACAATGAGCAGTTCTTC. This codes for CASSFQYNEQFF. Full variable domain (rest looked up from reference TRBV5-4 and TRBJ2-1): ETGVTQSPTHLIKTRGQQVTLRCSSQSGHNTVSWYQQALGQGPQFIFQYYREEENGRGNFPPRFSGLQFPNYSSELNVNALELDDSALYLCASSFQYNEQFFGPGTRLTVL.